This T cell receptor beta chain emerged from a study of T-cell memory formation after mild COVID-19. Each CDR3 protein is one row after TCRdb ran MiXCR on the 5' RACE reads. The sample lists 350,000 to 500,000 distinct CDR3 sequences, roughly 18% occurring once. This clonotype was observed a few times. CDR1 and CDR2 from the germline V gene are MGHRA and YSYEKL. This CDR3 has 14 residues. Trimming left V 2 bases short and J 0 bases short, with 7 bases between. Sequenced: PBMCs or a T cell subset sorted from them (not recorded which). The chain carries TRBV4-1 and TRBJ1-1; D remains ambiguous. The receptor comes from a man between 18 and 29 years old who had mild COVID-19 (a few samples of this study predate the infection). Cell type and time point are not known. In DNA, the CDR3 is TGCGCCAGCAGCCAAACTTTTATGAACACTGAAGCTTTCTTT. Translating it yields CASSQTFMNTEAFF.